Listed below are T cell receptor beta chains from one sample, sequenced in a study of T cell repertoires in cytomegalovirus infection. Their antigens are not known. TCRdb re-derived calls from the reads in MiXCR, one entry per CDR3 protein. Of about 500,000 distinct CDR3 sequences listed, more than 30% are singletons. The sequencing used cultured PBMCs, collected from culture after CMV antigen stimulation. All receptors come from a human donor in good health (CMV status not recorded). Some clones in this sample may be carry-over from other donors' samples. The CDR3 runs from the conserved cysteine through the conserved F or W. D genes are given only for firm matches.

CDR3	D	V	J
CASRFRADPGNEQFF	NA	TRBV7-8	TRBJ2-1
CASCRGGADATEAFF	NA	TRBV19	TRBJ1-1
CASSPHTSAGNTIYF	NA	TRBV7-6	TRBJ1-3
CASSLMRAKGLNEQYF	NA	TRBV7-3	TRBJ2-7
CATSEDGDGVGELFF	NA	TRBV4-1	TRBJ2-2
CASSLGSNNQPQHF	NA	TRBV6-2/TRBV6-3	TRBJ1-5
CASSFPGMNTEAFF	NA	TRBV27	TRBJ1-1
CASSSSHGFFVNEQFF	NA	TRBV9	TRBJ2-1
CSVEGVSGKSSTDTQYF	NA	TRBV29-1	TRBJ2-3
CASSLELGSFSGNTIYF	NA	TRBV7-2	TRBJ1-3
CASSPTQRDWYNEQFF	NA	TRBV4-3	TRBJ2-1
CASRTGGEWQYF	TRBD1	TRBV6-6	TRBJ2-7
CASSYFRAAYEQYF	NA	TRBV6-2/TRBV6-3	TRBJ2-7